This T cell receptor beta chain was captured by sequencing in a study of T cell responses to AZD1222 COVID-19 vaccine. Here immunoSEQ multiplex PCR was the method, and the copy in TCRdb shows in-frame clones only, minus some. The repertoire consists of 40,000 to 45,000 clones, with about 83% occurring once and the leading ten covering approximately 52%. V shed 2 bases, J shed 11 bases, and the junction held 5 bases outside the gene matches. Germline V gene sequence: CDR1 KGHSH, CDR2 LQKENI. This CDR3 has 14 residues. The receptor was isolated from an adult in good health. The sequences come from peripheral blood, collected on day 0 of AZD1222 vaccination. The chain has TRBV18 and TRBJ1-6; 8 bases map to TRBD1. CDR3 nucleotides: TGTGCCAGCTCACCAGGGGACAGGCCTACACCCCTCCACTTT. Translation gives CASSPGDRPTPLHF. Supplemented by reference TRBV18 and TRBJ1-6, the full variable domain reads NAGVMQNPRHLVRRRGQEARLRCSPMKGHSHVYWYRQLPEEGLKFMVYLQKENIIDESGMPKERFSAEFPKEGPSILRIQQVVRGDSAAYFCASSPGDRPTPLHFGNGTRLTVT.